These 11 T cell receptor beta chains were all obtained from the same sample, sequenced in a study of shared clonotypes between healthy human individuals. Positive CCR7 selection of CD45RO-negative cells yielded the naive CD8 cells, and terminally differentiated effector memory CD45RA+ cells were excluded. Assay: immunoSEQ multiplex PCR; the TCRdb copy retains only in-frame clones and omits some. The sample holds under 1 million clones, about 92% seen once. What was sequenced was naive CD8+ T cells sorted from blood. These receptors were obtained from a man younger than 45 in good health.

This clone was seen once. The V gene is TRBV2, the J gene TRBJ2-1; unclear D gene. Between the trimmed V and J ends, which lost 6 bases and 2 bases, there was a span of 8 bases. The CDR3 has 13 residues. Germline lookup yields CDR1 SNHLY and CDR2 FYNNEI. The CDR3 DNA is TGTGCCAGCAGCCGGACGACCTACAATGAGCAGTTCTTC. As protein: CASSRTTYNEQFF.

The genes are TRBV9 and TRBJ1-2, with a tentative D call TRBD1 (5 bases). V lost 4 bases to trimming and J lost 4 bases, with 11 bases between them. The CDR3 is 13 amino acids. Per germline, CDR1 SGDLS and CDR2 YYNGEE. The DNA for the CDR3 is TGTGCCAGCAGCCAGACAGATCTCTATGGCTACACCTTC. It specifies CASSQTDLYGYTF.

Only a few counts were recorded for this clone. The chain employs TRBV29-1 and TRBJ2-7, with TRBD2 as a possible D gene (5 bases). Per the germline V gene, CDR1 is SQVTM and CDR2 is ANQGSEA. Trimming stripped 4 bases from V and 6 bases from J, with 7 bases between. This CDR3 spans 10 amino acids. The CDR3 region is CSVVDFEQYF. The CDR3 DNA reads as TGCAGCGTTGTGGACTTCGAGCAGTACTTC.

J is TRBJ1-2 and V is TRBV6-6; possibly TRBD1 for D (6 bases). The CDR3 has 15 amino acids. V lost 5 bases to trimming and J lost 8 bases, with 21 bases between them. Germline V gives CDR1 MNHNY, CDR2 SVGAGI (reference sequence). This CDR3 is CASSDDRPVTRGYTF. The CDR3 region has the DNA TGTGCCAGCAGTGACGACAGGCCTGTGACTCGGGGCTACACCTTC.

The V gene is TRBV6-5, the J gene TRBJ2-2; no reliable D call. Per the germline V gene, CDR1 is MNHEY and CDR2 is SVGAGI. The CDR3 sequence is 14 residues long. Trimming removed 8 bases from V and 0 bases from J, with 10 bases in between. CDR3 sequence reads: CASGIKANTGELFF. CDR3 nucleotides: TGTGCCAGCGGGATAAAGGCGAACACCGGGGAGCTGTTTTTT.

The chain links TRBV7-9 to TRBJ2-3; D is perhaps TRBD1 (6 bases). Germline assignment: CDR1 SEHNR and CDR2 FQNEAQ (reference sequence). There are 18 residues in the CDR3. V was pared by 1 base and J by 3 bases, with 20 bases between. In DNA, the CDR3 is TGTGCCAGCAGCTTAGACTCAACAGGGTTGGGGTTGACAGATACGCAGTATTTT. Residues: CASSLDSTGLGLTDTQYF.

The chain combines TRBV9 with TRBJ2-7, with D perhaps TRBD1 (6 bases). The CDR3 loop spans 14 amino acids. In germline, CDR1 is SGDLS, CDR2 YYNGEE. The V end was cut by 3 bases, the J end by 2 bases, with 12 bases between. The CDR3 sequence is CASSGTGLTYEQYF. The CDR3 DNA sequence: TGTGCCAGCAGCGGAACAGGGCTGACCTACGAGCAGTACTTC.

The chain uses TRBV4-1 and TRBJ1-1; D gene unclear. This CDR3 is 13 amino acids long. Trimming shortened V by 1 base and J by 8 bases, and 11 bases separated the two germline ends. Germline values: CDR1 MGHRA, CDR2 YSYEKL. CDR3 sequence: CASSQVPGLEAFF. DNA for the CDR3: TGCGCCAGCAGCCAAGTTCCTGGGCTGGAAGCTTTCTTT.

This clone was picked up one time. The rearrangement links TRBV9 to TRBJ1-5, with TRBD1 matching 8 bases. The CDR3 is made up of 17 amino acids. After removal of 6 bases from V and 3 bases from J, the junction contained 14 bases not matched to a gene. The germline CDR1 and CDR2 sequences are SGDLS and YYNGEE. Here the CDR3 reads CASNPDREIGNNQPQHF. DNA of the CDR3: TGTGCCAGCAACCCGGACAGGGAAATAGGGAACAATCAGCCCCAGCATTTT.

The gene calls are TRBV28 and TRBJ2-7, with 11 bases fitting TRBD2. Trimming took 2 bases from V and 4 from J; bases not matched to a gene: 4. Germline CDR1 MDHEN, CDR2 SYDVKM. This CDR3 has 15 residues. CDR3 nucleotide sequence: TGTGCCAGCAGTTTAAGTCTAGCGGGAGGATACGAGCAGTACTTC. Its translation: CASSLSLAGGYEQYF.

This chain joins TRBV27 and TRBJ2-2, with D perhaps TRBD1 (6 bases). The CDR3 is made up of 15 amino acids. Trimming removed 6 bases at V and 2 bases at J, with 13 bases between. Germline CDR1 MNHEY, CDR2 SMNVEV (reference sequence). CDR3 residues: CASSSNRVNTGELFF. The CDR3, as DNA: TGTGCCAGCAGCTCCAACAGGGTTAACACCGGGGAGCTGTTTTTT.